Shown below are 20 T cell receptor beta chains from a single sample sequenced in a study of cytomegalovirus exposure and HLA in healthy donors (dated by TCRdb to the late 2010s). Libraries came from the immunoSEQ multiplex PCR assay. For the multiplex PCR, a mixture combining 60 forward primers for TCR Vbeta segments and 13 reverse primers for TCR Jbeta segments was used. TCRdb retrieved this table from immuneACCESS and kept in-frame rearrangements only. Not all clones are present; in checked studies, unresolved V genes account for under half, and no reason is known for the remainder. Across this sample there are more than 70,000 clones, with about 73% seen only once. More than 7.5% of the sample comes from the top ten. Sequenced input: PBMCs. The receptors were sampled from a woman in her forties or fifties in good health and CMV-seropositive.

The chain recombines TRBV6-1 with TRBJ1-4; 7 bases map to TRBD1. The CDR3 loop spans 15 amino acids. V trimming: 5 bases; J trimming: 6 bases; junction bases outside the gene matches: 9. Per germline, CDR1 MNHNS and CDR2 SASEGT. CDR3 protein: CASSPRTGLDEKLFF. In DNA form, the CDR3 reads TGTGCCAGCAGTCCAAGGACAGGCCTTGATGAAAAACTGTTTTTT.

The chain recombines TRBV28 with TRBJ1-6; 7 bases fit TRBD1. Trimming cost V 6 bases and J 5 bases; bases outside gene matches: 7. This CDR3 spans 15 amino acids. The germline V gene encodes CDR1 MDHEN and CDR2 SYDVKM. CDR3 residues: CASREQGTHNSPLHF. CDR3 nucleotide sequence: TGTGCCAGCAGAGAACAGGGGACACATAATTCACCCCTCCACTTT.

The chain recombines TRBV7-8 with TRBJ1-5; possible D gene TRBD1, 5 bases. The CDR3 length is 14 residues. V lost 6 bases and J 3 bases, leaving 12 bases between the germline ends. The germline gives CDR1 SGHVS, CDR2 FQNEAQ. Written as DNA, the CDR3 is TGTGCCAGCAGAGCCGACGGACACAATCAGCCCCAGCATTTT. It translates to CASRADGHNQPQHF.

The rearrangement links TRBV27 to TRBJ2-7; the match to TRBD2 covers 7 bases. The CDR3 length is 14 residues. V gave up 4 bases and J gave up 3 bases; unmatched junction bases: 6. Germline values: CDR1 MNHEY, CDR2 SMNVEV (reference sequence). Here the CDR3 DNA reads TGTGCCAGCAGTTCTATGACTAGCCGCTACGAGCAGTACTTC. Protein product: CASSSMTSRYEQYF.

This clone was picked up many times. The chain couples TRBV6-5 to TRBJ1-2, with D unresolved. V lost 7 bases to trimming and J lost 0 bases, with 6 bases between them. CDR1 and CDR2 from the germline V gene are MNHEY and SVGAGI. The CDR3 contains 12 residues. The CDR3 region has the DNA TGTGCCAGCAAGGAGTCTAACTATGGCTACACCTTC. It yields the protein CASKESNYGYTF.

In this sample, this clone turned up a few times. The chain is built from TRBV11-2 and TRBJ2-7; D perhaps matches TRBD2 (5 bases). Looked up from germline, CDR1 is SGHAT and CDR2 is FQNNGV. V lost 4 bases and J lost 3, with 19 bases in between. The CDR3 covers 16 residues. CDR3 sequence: CASSSRAAVVNYEQYF. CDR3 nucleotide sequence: TGTGCCAGCAGCTCAAGGGCAGCGGTTGTCAACTACGAGCAGTACTTC. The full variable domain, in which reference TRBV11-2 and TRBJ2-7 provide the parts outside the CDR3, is EAGVAQSPRYKIIEKRQSVAFWCNPISGHATLYWYQQILGQGPKLLIQFQNNGVVDDSQLPKDRFSAERLKGVDSTLKIQPAKLEDSAVYLCASSSRAAVVNYEQYFGPGTRLTVT.

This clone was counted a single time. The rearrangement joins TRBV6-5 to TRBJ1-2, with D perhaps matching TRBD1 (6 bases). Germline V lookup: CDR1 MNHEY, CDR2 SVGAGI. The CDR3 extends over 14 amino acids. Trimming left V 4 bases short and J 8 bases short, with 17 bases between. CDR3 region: CASSSNGGLWGYTF. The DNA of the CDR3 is TGTGCCAGCAGTTCCAATGGGGGCCTCTGGGGCTACACCTTC.

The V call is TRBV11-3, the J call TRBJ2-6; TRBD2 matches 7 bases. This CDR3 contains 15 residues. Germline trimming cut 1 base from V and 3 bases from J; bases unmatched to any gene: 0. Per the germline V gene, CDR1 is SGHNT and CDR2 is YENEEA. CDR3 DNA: TGTGCCAGCAGCTTAGGGACTAGTGGGGCCAACGTCCTGACTTTC. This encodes CASSLGTSGANVLTF.

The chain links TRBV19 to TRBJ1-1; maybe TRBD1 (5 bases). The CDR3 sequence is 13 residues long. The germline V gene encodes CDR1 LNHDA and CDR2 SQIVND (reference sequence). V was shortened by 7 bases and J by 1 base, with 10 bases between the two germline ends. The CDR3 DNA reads TGTGCCAGTACCCAGGGCACGAACACTGAAGCTTTCTTT. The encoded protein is CASTQGTNTEAFF. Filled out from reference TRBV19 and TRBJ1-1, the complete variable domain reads DGGITQSPKYLFRKEGQNVTLSCEQNLNHDAMYWYRQDPGQGLRLIYYSQIVNDFQKGDIAEGYSVSREKKESFPLTVTSAQKNPTAFYLCASTQGTNTEAFFGQGTRLTVV.

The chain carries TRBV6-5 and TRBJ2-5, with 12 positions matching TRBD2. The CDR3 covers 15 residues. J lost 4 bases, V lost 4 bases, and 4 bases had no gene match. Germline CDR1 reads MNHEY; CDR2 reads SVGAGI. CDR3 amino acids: CASSWGLAGSETQYF. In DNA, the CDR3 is TGTGCCAGCAGTTGGGGACTAGCGGGTTCAGAGACCCAGTACTTC.

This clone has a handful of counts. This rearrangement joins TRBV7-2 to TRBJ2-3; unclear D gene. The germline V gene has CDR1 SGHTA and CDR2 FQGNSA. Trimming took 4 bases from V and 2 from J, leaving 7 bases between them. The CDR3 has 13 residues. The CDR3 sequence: CASSSPNTDTQYF. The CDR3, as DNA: TGTGCCAGCAGCTCCCCCAACACAGATACGCAGTATTTT.

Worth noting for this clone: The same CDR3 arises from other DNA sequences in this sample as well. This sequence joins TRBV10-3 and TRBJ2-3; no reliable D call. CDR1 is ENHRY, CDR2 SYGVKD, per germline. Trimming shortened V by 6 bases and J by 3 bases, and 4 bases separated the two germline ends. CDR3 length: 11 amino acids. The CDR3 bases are TGTGCCATCAGCGTAACAGATACGCAGTATTTT. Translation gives CAISVTDTQYF.

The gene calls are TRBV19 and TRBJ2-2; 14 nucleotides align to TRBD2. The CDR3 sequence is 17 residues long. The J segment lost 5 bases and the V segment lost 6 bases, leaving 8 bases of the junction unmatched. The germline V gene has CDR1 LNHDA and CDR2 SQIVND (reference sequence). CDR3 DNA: TGTGCCAGTAGACCCGGGACTAGCGGGAGAATGACCGGGGAGCTGTTTTTT. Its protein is CASRPGTSGRMTGELFF.

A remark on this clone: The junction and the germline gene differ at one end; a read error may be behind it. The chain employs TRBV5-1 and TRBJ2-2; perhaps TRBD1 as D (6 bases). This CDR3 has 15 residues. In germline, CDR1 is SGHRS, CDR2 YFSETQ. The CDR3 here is CTSFPGTRGTGELFF. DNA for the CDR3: TGCACCAGCTTCCCCGGGACAAGGGGGACCGGGGAGCTGTTTTTT. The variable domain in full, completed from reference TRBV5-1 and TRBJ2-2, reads KAGVTQTPRYLIKTRGQQVTLSCSPISGHRSVSWYQQTPGQGLQFLFEYFSETQRNKGNFPGRFSGRQFSNSRSEMNVSTLELGDSALYLCTSFPGTRGTGELFFGEGSRLTVL.

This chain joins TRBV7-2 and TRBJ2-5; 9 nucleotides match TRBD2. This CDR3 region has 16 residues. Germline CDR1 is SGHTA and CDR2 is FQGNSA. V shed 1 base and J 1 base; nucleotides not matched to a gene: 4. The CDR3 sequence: CASSLGASGAQETQYF. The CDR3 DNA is TGTGCCAGCAGCTTAGGGGCTAGCGGGGCCCAAGAGACCCAGTACTTC.

CDR3 sequence reads: CASSYSGTAKETQYF. The CDR3 nucleotides are TGTGCCAGCAGTTACTCGGGGACAGCAAAAGAGACCCAGTACTTC. The rearrangement links TRBV6-6 to TRBJ2-5, with 7 bases matching TRBD1. The germline gives CDR1 MNHNY, CDR2 SVGAGI (reference sequence). The CDR3 contains 15 residues. After removal of 0 bases from V and 3 bases from J, the junction contained 4 bases not matched to a gene.

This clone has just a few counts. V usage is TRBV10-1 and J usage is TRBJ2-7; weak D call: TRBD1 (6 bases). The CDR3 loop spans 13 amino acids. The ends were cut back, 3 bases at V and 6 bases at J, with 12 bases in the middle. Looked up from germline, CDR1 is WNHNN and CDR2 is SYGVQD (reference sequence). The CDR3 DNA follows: TGCGCCAGCAGTGATGGCAGGGGACGCGAGCAGTACTTC. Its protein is CASSDGRGREQYF.

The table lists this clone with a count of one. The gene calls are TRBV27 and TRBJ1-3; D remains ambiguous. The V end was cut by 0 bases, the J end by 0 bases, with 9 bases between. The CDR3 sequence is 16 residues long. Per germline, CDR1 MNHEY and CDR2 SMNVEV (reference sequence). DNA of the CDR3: TGTGCCAGCAGTTTATCGTGGACTAGCTCTGGAAACACCATATATTTT. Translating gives CASSLSWTSSGNTIYF.

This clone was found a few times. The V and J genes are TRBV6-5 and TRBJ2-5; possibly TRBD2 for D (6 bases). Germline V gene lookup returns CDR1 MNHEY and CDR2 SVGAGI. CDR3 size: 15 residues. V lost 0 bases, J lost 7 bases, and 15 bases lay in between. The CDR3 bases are TGTGCCAGCAGTTACTCGATCGACACCGGGGGGACCCAGTACTTC. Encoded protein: CASSYSIDTGGTQYF.

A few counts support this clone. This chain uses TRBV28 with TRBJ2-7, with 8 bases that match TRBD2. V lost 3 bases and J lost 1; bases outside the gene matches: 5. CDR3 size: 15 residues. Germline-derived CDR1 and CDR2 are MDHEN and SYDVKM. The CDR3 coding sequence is TGTGCCAGCAGTTTTTCACTAGCGGTTTCCTACGAGCAGTACTTC. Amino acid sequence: CASSFSLAVSYEQYF. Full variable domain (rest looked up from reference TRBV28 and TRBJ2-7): DVKVTQSSRYLVKRTGEKVFLECVQDMDHENMFWYRQDPGLGLRLIYFSYDVKMKEKGDIPEGYSVSREKKERFSLILESASTNQTSMYLCASSFSLAVSYEQYFGPGTRLTVT.